This T cell receptor beta chain is from a study of T-cell reconstitution after alpha-beta-depleted transplantation in children. Whole-study findings and limits: T-cell numbers and diversity, one year after transplant, stemmed largely from T cells that were newly produced. Alpha-beta T cells present about two months after transplant were reported to originate from several hundred expanded graft clones. The high TCRbeta diversity at day 60 in some patients came from surviving recipient T cells and thymic progenitors.

This CDR3 has 15 residues. V lost 5 bases to trimming and J lost 3 bases, with 16 bases between them. The germline V gene has CDR1 SGHAT and CDR2 FQNNGV. This clonotype occurred a few times. Its antigen is undetermined. Construction of the TCRbeta library involved unique molecular identifiers. MiXCR was run by TCRdb on the PCR reads, yielding one entry per CDR3 protein. Here the sample spans fewer than 1 million distinct CDR3 sequences, 16% being singletons. This clonotype was sampled from a male patient aged 10-17 years who had a stem cell transplant for acute lymphoblastic leukemia, so the T cells may come from the graft donor. The J gene is TRBJ2-5, the V gene TRBV11-2; D call uncertain. This material consisted of PBMCs, mostly from graft donor cells, taken 360 days after TCRalphabeta/CD19-depleted stem cell transplant. CDR3 residues: CASSPSPRNEETQYF. The CDR3, as DNA: TGTGCCAGCAGCCCGTCCCCCCGGAATGAAGAGACCCAGTACTTC.